The present T cell receptor beta chain was sequenced within a study of CXCR3-negative and CXCR3-positive naive CD8 T cells. Whole-study findings and limits: In both naive subsets diversity was comparably high, whereas memory CD8+ cells showed much lower diversity.

The CDR3 is made up of 16 amino acids. Germline V gives CDR1 SQVTM, CDR2 ANQGSEA. UMI labels and 5' RACE were used to prepare the TRB cDNA libraries. After re-calling the 5' RACE reads, TCRdb lists one entry per CDR3 protein, DNA absent. Its clone listing holds 45,000 to 55,000 distinct CDR3 sequences. About this clonotype itself: No antigen is known for it.

J is TRBJ2-3 and V is TRBV29-1; TCRdb's D call, TRBD2, is unchecked because there is no DNA. Sequencing input: memory CD8+ T cells from blood. This sequence was found in a human donor in good health. Some clones in this sample may be carry-over from other donors' samples. CDR3 loop: CSVEGSTSAETDTQYF.